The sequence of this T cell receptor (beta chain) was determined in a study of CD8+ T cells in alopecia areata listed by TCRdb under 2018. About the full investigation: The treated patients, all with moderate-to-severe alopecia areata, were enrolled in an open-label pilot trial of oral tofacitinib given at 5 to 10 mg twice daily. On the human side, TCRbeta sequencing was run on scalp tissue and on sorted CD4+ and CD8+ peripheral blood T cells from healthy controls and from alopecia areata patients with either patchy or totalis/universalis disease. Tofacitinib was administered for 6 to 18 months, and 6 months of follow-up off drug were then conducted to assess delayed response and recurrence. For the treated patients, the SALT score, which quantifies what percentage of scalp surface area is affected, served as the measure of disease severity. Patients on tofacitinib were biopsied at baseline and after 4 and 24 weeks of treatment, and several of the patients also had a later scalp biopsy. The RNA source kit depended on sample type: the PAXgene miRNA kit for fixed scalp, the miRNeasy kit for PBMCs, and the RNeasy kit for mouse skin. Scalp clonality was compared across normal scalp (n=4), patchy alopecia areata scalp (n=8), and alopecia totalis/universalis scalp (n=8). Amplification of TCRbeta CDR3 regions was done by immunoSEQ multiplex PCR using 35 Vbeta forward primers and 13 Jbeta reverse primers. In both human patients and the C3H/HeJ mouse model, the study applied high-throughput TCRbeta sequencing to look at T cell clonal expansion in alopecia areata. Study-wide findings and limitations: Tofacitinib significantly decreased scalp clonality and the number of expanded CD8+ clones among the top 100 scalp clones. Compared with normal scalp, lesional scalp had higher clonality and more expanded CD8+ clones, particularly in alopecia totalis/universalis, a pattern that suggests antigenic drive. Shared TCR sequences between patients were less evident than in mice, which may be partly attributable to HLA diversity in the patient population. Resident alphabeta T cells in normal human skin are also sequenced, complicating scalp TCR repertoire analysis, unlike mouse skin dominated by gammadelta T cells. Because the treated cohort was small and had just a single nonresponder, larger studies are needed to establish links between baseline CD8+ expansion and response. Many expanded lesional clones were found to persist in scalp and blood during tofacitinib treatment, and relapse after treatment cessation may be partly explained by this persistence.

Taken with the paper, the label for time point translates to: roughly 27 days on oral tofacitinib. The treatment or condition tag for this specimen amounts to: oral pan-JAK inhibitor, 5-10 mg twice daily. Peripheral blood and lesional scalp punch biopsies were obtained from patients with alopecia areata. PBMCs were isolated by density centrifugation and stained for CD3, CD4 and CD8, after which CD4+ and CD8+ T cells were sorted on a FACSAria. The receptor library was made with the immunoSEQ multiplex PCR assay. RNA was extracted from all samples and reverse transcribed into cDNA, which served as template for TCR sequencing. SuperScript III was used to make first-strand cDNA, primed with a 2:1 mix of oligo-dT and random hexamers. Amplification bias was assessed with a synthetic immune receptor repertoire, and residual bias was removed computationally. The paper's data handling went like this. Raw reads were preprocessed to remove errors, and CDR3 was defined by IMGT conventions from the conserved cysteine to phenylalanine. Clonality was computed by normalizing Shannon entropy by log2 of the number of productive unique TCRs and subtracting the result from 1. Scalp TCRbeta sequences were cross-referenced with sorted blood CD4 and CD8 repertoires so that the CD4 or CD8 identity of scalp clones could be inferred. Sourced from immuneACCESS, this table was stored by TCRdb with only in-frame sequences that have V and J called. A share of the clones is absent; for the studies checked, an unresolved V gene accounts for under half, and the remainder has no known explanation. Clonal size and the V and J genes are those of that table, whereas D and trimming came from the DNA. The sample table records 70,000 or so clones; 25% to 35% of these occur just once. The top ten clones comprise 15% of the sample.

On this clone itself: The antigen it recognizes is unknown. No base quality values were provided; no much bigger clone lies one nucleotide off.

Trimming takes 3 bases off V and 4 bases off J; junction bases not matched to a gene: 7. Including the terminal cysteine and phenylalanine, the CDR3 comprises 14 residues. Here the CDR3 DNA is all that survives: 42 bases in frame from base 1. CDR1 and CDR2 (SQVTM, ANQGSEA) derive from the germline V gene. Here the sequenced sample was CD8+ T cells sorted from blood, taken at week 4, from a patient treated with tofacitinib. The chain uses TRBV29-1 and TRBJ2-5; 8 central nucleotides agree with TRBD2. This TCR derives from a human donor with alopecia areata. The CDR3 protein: CSVDTSGSGETQYF. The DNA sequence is TGCAGCGTTGACACCAGCGGGAGCGGAGAGACCCAGTACTTC.